The sequence of this T cell receptor beta chain was determined in a study of cytomegalovirus exposure and HLA in healthy donors. Findings and caveats of the study: Apart from CMV serostatus, no immune exposure information was available.

Trimming removed 8 bases at V and 2 bases at J, with 11 bases between. The CDR3 runs to 13 residues. The germline gives CDR1 SNHLY, CDR2 FYNNEI. Primers: 60 Vbeta forward and 13 Jbeta reverse. The assay was immunoSEQ multiplex PCR, and TCRdb's table has in-frame clones only and misses some. The repertoire holds over 85,000 clones, with about 80% as singletons. Of note for this clone: Its specificity is not known.

The sequenced material came from PBMCs. The sequence was collected from a man between 40 and 49 years old in good health and CMV-seronegative. This rearrangement joins TRBV2 to TRBJ2-3; D is perhaps TRBD2 (6 bases). The CDR3 sequence is CASRRGVTDTQYF. The CDR3, as DNA: TGTGCCAGCCGGAGGGGAGTCACAGATACGCAGTATTTT.